The 8 T cell receptor beta chains listed next were all sequenced from one sample in a study of human T cells and chemical hapten exposure. From the RACE reads, TCRdb called clonotypes with MiXCR, one entry per CDR3 protein. Counted here are tens of thousands of distinct CDR3 sequences, about 31% occurring once; the ten biggest clones make up nearly 9%. The sample's time point: patch test 1, 2 weeks after DPC sensitization. Described treatment: therapeutic diphenylcyclopropenone sensitization with weekly scalp DPC. This material consisted of whole blood, taken in connection with sensitization to the hapten diphenylcyclopropenone (DPC). The source of these receptors is a man aged 35 to 55 with alopecia areata. Some clones in this sample may be carry-over from other donors' samples.

This rearrangement joins TRBV5-4 to TRBJ1-5; the match to TRBD1 covers 9 bases. The CDR3 runs to 15 residues. V shed 4 bases and J 8 bases; nucleotides not matched to a gene: 10. Germline V gene sequence: CDR1 SGHNT, CDR2 YYREEE (reference sequence). The CDR3 region is CASSPSPGTGKPQHF. The CDR3 DNA sequence: TGTGCCAGCAGCCCAAGTCCCGGGACAGGGAAGCCCCAGCATTTT.

The chain uses TRBV12-3 or TRBV12-4 and TRBJ1-5, with 7 bases matching TRBD1. The CDR3 has 15 amino acids. The V segment lost 6 bases and the J segment 2 bases; nucleotides outside the gene matches: 7. CDR3 coding DNA: TGTGCCAGCAGAACCGGACAGGACCGCAATCAGCCCCAGCATTTT. Protein product: CASRTGQDRNQPQHF.

V is TRBV5-6 and J is TRBJ2-7; possibly TRBD2 for D (6 bases). CDR3 length: 12 residues. V was shortened by 2 bases and J by 7 bases, with 10 bases between the two germline ends. The germline CDR1 and CDR2 sequences are SGHDT and YYEEEE. The CDR3, as DNA: TGTGCCAGCAGCTTCGGAGGAGGGGAGCAGTACTTC. This encodes CASSFGGGEQYF.

The chain combines TRBV5-6 with TRBJ1-1; 8 nucleotides agree with TRBD1. Germline CDR1 and CDR2: SGHDT and YYEEEE. The CDR3 totals 18 residues. V trimming: 2 bases; J trimming: 0 bases; junction bases outside the gene matches: 12. As DNA, the CDR3 is TGTGCCAGCAGCTTTTGGACGGGACAGGAGAGTATGAACACTGAAGCTTTCTTT. Amino acids: CASSFWTGQESMNTEAFF.

V and J are TRBV27 and TRBJ2-7; D call uncertain. The CDR3 runs 14 residues. V lost 8 bases and J 0 bases, leaving 14 bases between the germline ends. Germline V gives CDR1 MNHEY, CDR2 SMNVEV (reference sequence). The CDR3: CASGRSVASYEQYF. CDR3 in DNA: TGTGCCAGCGGTCGATCAGTCGCCTCCTACGAGCAGTACTTC.

This sequence joins TRBV2 and TRBJ1-1; D is unclear. The CDR3 sequence is 12 residues long. Trimming left V 6 bases short and J 7 bases short, with 12 bases between. In germline, CDR1 is SNHLY, CDR2 FYNNEI. CDR3 in DNA: TGTGCCAGCAGGAGGACGCCCGTTGAAGCTTTCTTT. Protein sequence: CASRRTPVEAFF. The whole variable domain, remainder taken from reference TRBV2 and TRBJ1-1, is EPEVTQTPSHQVTQMGQEVILRCVPISNHLYFYWYRQILGQKVEFLVSFYNNEISEKSEIFDDQFSVERPDGSNFTLKIRSTKLEDSAMYFCASRRTPVEAFFGQGTRLTVV.

This clonotype was seen a handful of times. J is TRBJ2-1 and V is TRBV27; 11 nucleotides match TRBD2. Trimming removed 5 bases from V and 8 bases from J; junction bases left unmatched: 11. Germline V gene lookup returns CDR1 MNHEY and CDR2 SMNVEV (reference sequence). CDR3 size: 16 residues. As DNA, the CDR3 is TGTGCCAGCAGTCTACTAGCGGGAGTCACATACGATGAGCAGTTCTTC. Translation gives CASSLLAGVTYDEQFF.

The chain combines TRBV28 with TRBJ1-3, with no clear D. Per germline, CDR1 MDHEN and CDR2 SYDVKM. This CDR3 is 15 amino acids long. V gave up 6 bases and J gave up 3 bases, with 15 bases separating them. CDR3 in amino acids: CASRPGPTFGNTIYF. The CDR3, as DNA: TGTGCCAGCAGACCCGGGCCTACCTTTGGAAACACCATATATTTT.